The 30 T cell receptor beta chains presented below share a single source sample, sequenced in a study of long-term antiretroviral therapy in people with HIV. Survey-level immunoSEQ v3.0 assays were run. Repertoires were generated with immunoSEQ multiplex PCR, while TCRdb's copy carries only in-frame clones and drops some. The sample has 30,000 or so clones, about 85% seen once. Sequenced material: unsorted PBMCs, taken 3 years after starting antiretroviral therapy. These receptors were taken from a man aged 35 to 55 with HIV.

CDR3 DNA sequence: TGTGCCAGCAGCCCCGCAGGGGAGACCCAGTACTTC. Translation gives CASSPAGETQYF. This chain connects TRBV13 to TRBJ2-5, with D possibly matching TRBD1 (5 bases). CDR1 is PRHDT and CDR2 is FYEKMQ in the germline V gene (reference sequence). The CDR3 is 12 residues long. Trimming stripped 5 bases from V and 5 bases from J, with 9 bases between. The full variable domain, completed using reference TRBV13 and TRBJ2-5, is AAGVIQSPRHLIKEKRETATLKCYPIPRHDTVYWYQQGPGQDPQFLISFYEKMQSDKGSIPDRFSAQQFSDYHSELNMSSLELGDSALYFCASSPAGETQYFGPGTRLLVL.

The chain has TRBV27 and TRBJ1-3; D may be TRBD1 (5 bases). V was clipped by 10 bases and J by 0 bases, with 22 bases between them. The CDR3 is 17 amino acids. Germline loops: CDR1 MNHEY, CDR2 SMNVEV (reference sequence). In nucleotides, the CDR3 is TGTGCCACCCCCCGGCAGGTACGACAGAGCTCTGGAAACACCATATATTTT. It specifies CATPRQVRQSSGNTIYF.

The chain is built from TRBV27 and TRBJ1-1; D gene ambiguous. Looked up from germline, CDR1 is MNHEY and CDR2 is SMNVEV (reference sequence). This CDR3 comprises 14 residues. Trimming took 8 bases from V and 2 from J, leaving 15 bases between them. In DNA form, the CDR3 reads TGTGCCAGCTCCTTGGTAGGAACAAACACTGAAGCTTTCTTT. As protein: CASSLVGTNTEAFF.

This clone was detected once. This chain joins TRBV30 and TRBJ2-7; 10 nucleotides agree with TRBD2. Germline V gene lookup returns CDR1 GTSNPN and CDR2 SVGIG (reference sequence). The CDR3 is 17 residues long. V lost 2 bases to trimming and J lost 0 bases; unmatched junction nucleotides: 10. The CDR3 DNA follows: TGTGCCTGGAGTCTCCGGACTAGCGGTTACCTCTCCTACGAGCAGTACTTC. Protein product: CAWSLRTSGYLSYEQYF.

The J gene is TRBJ2-2, the V gene TRBV10-2; D is ambiguous. Trimming took 6 bases from V and 0 from J, leaving 8 bases between them. The germline V gene has CDR1 WSHSY and CDR2 SAAADI. This CDR3 contains 14 residues. The CDR3 DNA sequence: TGCGCCAGCAGGGCATGGACGAACACCGGGGAGCTGTTTTTT. Translating it yields CASRAWTNTGELFF.

In its sample, this clone was seen once. This chain joins TRBV19 and TRBJ1-4; D is unclear. V was shortened by 2 bases and J by 3 bases, with 16 bases between the two germline ends. The CDR3 length is 17 residues. Germline CDR1 is LNHDA and CDR2 is SQIVND (reference sequence). CDR3 sequence reads: CASSITGSQAPNEKLFF. The CDR3 DNA follows: TGTGCCAGTAGTATAACCGGGTCCCAGGCGCCTAATGAAAAACTGTTTTTT.

The genes are TRBV15 and TRBJ2-7, with TRBD1 as a possible D gene (6 bases). V was trimmed by 6 bases and J by 4 bases, leaving 16 bases between them. The CDR3 is 14 amino acids. Germline values: CDR1 LNHNV, CDR2 YYDKDF (reference sequence). The CDR3 sequence is CATRGSGDGYEQYF. The CDR3 DNA sequence: TGTGCCACCAGGGGGTCAGGGGACGGATACGAGCAGTACTTC. Combining the CDR3 with reference TRBV15 and TRBJ2-7 gives the whole variable domain DAMVIQNPRYQVTQFGKPVTLSCSQTLNHNVMYWYQQKSSQAPKLLFHYYDKDFNNEADTPDNFQSRRPNTSFCFLDIRSPGLGDTAMYLCATRGSGDGYEQYFGPGTRLTVT.

V and J are TRBV28 and TRBJ1-6; D is ambiguous. The V gene's germline CDR1 is MDHEN and CDR2 SYDVKM. V gave up 7 bases and J gave up 8 bases, with 9 bases separating them. This CDR3 region has 12 residues. This chain's CDR3 is CASNPPYSPLHF. The CDR3 nucleotides are TGTGCCAGCAACCCCCCCTATTCACCCCTCCACTTT. Full variable domain (outside the CDR3, taken from reference TRBV28 and TRBJ1-6): DVKVTQSSRYLVKRTGEKVFLECVQDMDHENMFWYRQDPGLGLRLIYFSYDVKMKEKGDIPEGYSVSREKKERFSLILESASTNQTSMYLCASNPPYSPLHFGNGTRLTVT.

The rearrangement joins TRBV25-1 to TRBJ2-7; D possibly corresponds to TRBD2 (7 bases). CDR1 is MGHDK, CDR2 SYGVNS, per germline. The CDR3 consists of 14 residues. V was pared by 9 bases and J by 1 base, with 16 bases between. The CDR3 protein is CAREGGSGSYEQYF. CDR3 in DNA: TGTGCCAGGGAGGGGGGGTCTGGGTCCTACGAGCAGTACTTC.

The V gene is TRBV6-1, the J gene TRBJ2-1; tentatively, D is TRBD2 (7 bases). The CDR3 spans 15 residues. The germline gives CDR1 MNHNS, CDR2 SASEGT. V lost 7 bases to trimming and J lost 7 bases, with 20 bases between them. CDR3 nucleotides: TGTGCCAGCACTAAAGGATGGGGGGGGGCGAATGAGCAGTTCTTC. Translating gives CASTKGWGGANEQFF.

V and J are TRBV5-6 and TRBJ2-7, with D possibly TRBD1 on 6 matching bases. The CDR3 contains 13 residues. Trimming left V 2 bases short and J 3 bases short, with 9 bases between. Germline V gene data show CDR1 as SGHDT and CDR2 as YYEEEE. For the CDR3, the DNA is TGTGCCAGCAGCTTTGGGGGCAGCTACGAGCAGTACTTC. This encodes CASSFGGSYEQYF.

V gene TRBV5-1 combines with J gene TRBJ1-6; 7 positions match TRBD1. J lost 3 bases, V lost 0 bases, and 3 bases had no gene match. CDR1 and CDR2 (germline): SGHRS, YFSETQ. The CDR3 sequence is 16 residues long. CDR3: CASSLEQGIYNSPLHF. The CDR3, as DNA: TGCGCCAGCAGCTTGGAACAGGGGATCTATAATTCACCCCTCCACTTT.

This clone was counted a single time. J is TRBJ2-3 and V is TRBV5-6; 8 bases fit TRBD1. The V gene end was trimmed by 0 bases and the J gene end by 5 bases; junction bases not matched to a gene: 5. Germline V gene lookup returns CDR1 SGHDT and CDR2 YYEEEE. The CDR3 spans 15 residues. The CDR3 DNA sequence: TGTGCCAGCAGCTTGGTTGGACAGGGTATAGATACGCAGTATTTT. Translated, it gives CASSLVGQGIDTQYF. The full variable domain, in which reference TRBV5-6 and TRBJ2-3 provide the parts outside the CDR3, is DAGVTQSPTHLIKTRGQQVTLRCSPKSGHDTVSWYQQALGQGPQFIFQYYEEEERQRGNFPDRFSGHQFPNYSSELNVNALLLGDSALYLCASSLVGQGIDTQYFGPGTRLTVL.

The rearrangement links TRBV5-8 to TRBJ2-5; D not certain. The germline V and J ends were trimmed by 0 bases and 6 bases, with 12 bases remaining between them. CDR3 length equals 14 residues. Germline CDR1 reads SGHTS; CDR2 reads YDEGEE. CDR3 sequence reads: CASSLGVQRKTQYF. The CDR3 region has the DNA TGTGCCAGCAGCTTGGGGGTCCAGAGGAAGACCCAGTACTTC.

This clone came up once. The chain employs TRBV6-1 and TRBJ2-7; maybe TRBD2 (7 bases). Germline CDR1 MNHNS, CDR2 SASEGT. Trimming stripped 0 bases from V and 3 bases from J, with 18 bases between. The CDR3 is 17 residues long. The CDR3 protein is CASSEALGGAIYYEQYF. The CDR3 coding sequence is TGTGCCAGCAGTGAAGCCTTAGGGGGGGCCATCTACTACGAGCAGTACTTC.

The chain joins TRBV6-1 to TRBJ1-3; 7 nucleotides match TRBD1. Germline CDR1 MNHNS, CDR2 SASEGT. With 4 bases clipped from V and 2 bases from J, the junction kept 5 bases outside the gene matches. The CDR3 is 15 amino acids. The CDR3 loop is CASSVDRAPGNTIYF. In DNA form, the CDR3 reads TGTGCCAGCAGTGTTGACAGGGCCCCTGGAAACACCATATATTTT.

The chain links TRBV28 to TRBJ2-1, with D possibly TRBD1 on 6 matching bases. Germline V lookup: CDR1 MDHEN, CDR2 SYDVKM. Trimming shortened V by 4 bases and J by 9 bases, and 10 bases separated the two germline ends. The CDR3 spans 12 residues. CDR3 coding DNA: TGTGCCAGCAGTTCCGGACAGTTTGAGCAGTTCTTC. It specifies CASSSGQFEQFF. Full variable domain (missing parts from reference TRBV28 and TRBJ2-1): DVKVTQSSRYLVKRTGEKVFLECVQDMDHENMFWYRQDPGLGLRLIYFSYDVKMKEKGDIPEGYSVSREKKERFSLILESASTNQTSMYLCASSSGQFEQFFGPGTRLTVL.

DNA of the CDR3: TGTGCCAGCAGCTGGACAAGGGGGGATGGAGAGACCCAGTACTTC. Residues: CASSWTRGDGETQYF. The gene calls are TRBV2 and TRBJ2-5, with D perhaps being TRBD1 or TRBD2 (6 bases each). The length of the CDR3 is 15 residues. With 6 bases removed from V and 4 bases from J, the gap between germline ends came to 18 bases. Germline V gives CDR1 SNHLY, CDR2 FYNNEI.

The chain carries TRBV30 and TRBJ1-3; possible D gene TRBD1, 6 bases. There are 13 residues in the CDR3. V was clipped by 1 base and J by 4 bases, with 8 bases between them. CDR1 is GTSNPN, CDR2 SVGIG, per germline (reference sequence). CDR3 residues: CAWSGTVGNTIYF. The CDR3, as DNA: TGTGCCTGGAGTGGGACAGTCGGAAACACCATATATTTT.

In DNA form, the CDR3 reads TGTGCCAGCAGCGTAGAGGGCGGGACGTTCTACAATGAGCAGTTCTTC. Amino acid sequence: CASSVEGGTFYNEQFF. This chain links TRBV9 with TRBJ2-1; D may be TRBD2 (6 bases). V shed 0 bases and J shed 3 bases, with 13 bases lying between them. Germline V gene data show CDR1 as SGDLS and CDR2 as YYNGEE. This CDR3 is 16 amino acids long.

The chain couples TRBV11-3 to TRBJ2-1; 14 bases are a match to TRBD2. The V gene end was trimmed by 5 bases and the J gene end by 5 bases; junction bases not matched to a gene: 2. CDR1 and CDR2 from the germline V gene are SGHNT and YENEEA. The length of the CDR3 is 15 residues. The CDR3 region has the DNA TGTGCCAGCAGCCGGACTAGCGGGAGGCACAATGAGCAGTTCTTC. Protein: CASSRTSGRHNEQFF.

This chain joins TRBV10-3 and TRBJ2-3; D assignment may be TRBD1 or TRBD2 (5 bases each). V shed 4 bases and J shed 3 bases, with 8 bases lying between them. CDR1 and CDR2 (germline): ENHRY, SYGVKD. The CDR3 is 13 amino acids. The CDR3 spells CAISGEGTDTQYF. In nucleotides, the CDR3 is TGTGCCATCAGTGGCGAGGGGACAGATACGCAGTATTTT.

This chain joins TRBV11-2 and TRBJ2-7; the match to TRBD1 covers 8 bases. Germline V gene data show CDR1 as SGHAT and CDR2 as FQNNGV. This CDR3 has 14 residues. With V trimmed by 3 bases and J by 3 bases, 4 bases remained unmatched. The CDR3 is CASSFGQGDYEQYF. The CDR3 DNA sequence: TGTGCCAGCAGCTTCGGACAGGGTGACTACGAGCAGTACTTC.

This clone is a singleton in its sample. The chain uses TRBV4-1 and TRBJ2-1; a possible D gene is TRBD2 (6 bases). V gave up 2 bases and J gave up 2 bases, with 13 bases separating them. The CDR3 sequence is 16 residues long. Per the germline V gene, CDR1 is MGHRA and CDR2 is YSYEKL. The CDR3 loop is CASSQLIGGAYNEQFF. Written as DNA, the CDR3 is TGCGCCAGCAGCCAACTTATCGGGGGAGCCTACAATGAGCAGTTCTTC.

The genes are TRBV2 and TRBJ1-1; tentative D call: TRBD1 (6 bases). The V gene's germline CDR1 is SNHLY and CDR2 FYNNEI. Trimming shortened V by 1 base and J by 0 bases, and 12 bases separated the two germline ends. The CDR3 spans 16 residues. CDR3 nucleotide sequence: TGTGCCAGCAGTGAAGGGCAGGGGTATTTGAACACTGAAGCTTTCTTT. It is translated as CASSEGQGYLNTEAFF.

The genes are TRBV9 and TRBJ1-3; possibly TRBD1 for D (5 bases). V was shortened by 4 bases and J by 6 bases, with 17 bases between the two germline ends. In germline, CDR1 is SGDLS, CDR2 YYNGEE. This CDR3 region has 15 residues. CDR3 in amino acids: CASSSSRVDLNTIYF. The CDR3, as DNA: TGTGCCAGCAGCTCCTCCAGGGTAGACTTAAACACCATATATTTT.

J is TRBJ2-2 and V is TRBV4-1, with 10 bases matching TRBD2. The CDR3 has 16 amino acids. J gave up 7 bases and V 0 bases, and 5 bases lay outside the gene matches. Germline CDR1 reads MGHRA; CDR2 reads YSYEKL. In DNA form, the CDR3 reads TGCGCCAGCAGCCAAGATTCTCTAGCGGGAGTCGGGGAGCTGTTTTTT. This sequence encodes CASSQDSLAGVGELFF.

The chain has TRBV6-5 and TRBJ2-7, with D perhaps assigned TRBD1 or TRBD2 (5 bases each). Trimming pared 6 bases from V and 1 base from J, leaving 16 bases between. The CDR3 sequence is 15 residues long. CDR1 is MNHEY and CDR2 is SVGAGI in the germline V gene. The CDR3 spells CASSDEPGPSYEQYF. The CDR3 nucleotides read TGTGCCAGCAGCGACGAACCGGGACCTTCCTACGAGCAGTACTTC.

The chain couples TRBV5-3 to TRBJ1-3; no reliable D call. TRBV5-3 counts as an open reading frame of uncertain function. V was clipped by 4 bases and J by 0 bases, with 23 bases between them. This CDR3 is 19 amino acids long. CDR3 DNA sequence: TGTGCCAGAAGCCACGTTACTCGACCCTTATGGCCCTCTGGAAACACCATATATTTT. Amino acid sequence: CARSHVTRPLWPSGNTIYF.

The chain is built from TRBV5-1 and TRBJ2-3, with 14 positions matching TRBD2. CDR3 length equals 17 residues. The J segment lost 4 bases and the V segment lost 2 bases, leaving 6 bases of the junction unmatched. Germline lookup yields CDR1 SGHRS and CDR2 YFSETQ. CDR3 in amino acids: CASSFGLAGGGADTQYF. In DNA, the CDR3 is TGCGCCAGCAGCTTCGGACTAGCGGGGGGAGGAGCAGATACGCAGTATTTT.